The 26 T cell receptor beta chains in this list originate from one sample, sequenced in a study of T cell repertoires in cytomegalovirus infection. TCRdb called the reads again in MiXCR, with one record for every CDR3 protein. This table holds about 230,000 distinct CDR3 sequences, roughly 23% found once. Sequenced sample: CD8+ T cells from PBMCs. Every receptor here comes from a human donor in good health (CMV status not recorded). Some clones in this sample may be carry-over from other donors' samples.

This chain connects TRBV28 to TRBJ1-5; 8 nucleotides align to TRBD1. Per the germline V gene, CDR1 is MDHEN and CDR2 is SYDVKM. CDR3 length equals 18 residues. The V and J ends lost 4 bases and 5 bases, in that order; junction bases with no gene match: 16. The DNA of the CDR3 is TGTGCCAGCAGTTCCAACCGGGGCAGGGGGCTAGACGATCAGCCCCAGCATTTT. Protein sequence: CASSSNRGRGLDDQPQHF.

This clonotype was counted many times. V gene TRBV7-2 combines with J gene TRBJ2-3; D is perhaps TRBD1 or TRBD2 (5 bases each). The CDR3 has 14 amino acids. The germline V gene has CDR1 SGHTA and CDR2 FQGNSA. The germline V and J ends were trimmed by 5 bases and 5 bases, with 14 bases remaining between them. The CDR3 here is CASSTPQGVDTQYF. For the CDR3, the DNA is TGTGCCAGCAGCACCCCCCAGGGAGTAGATACGCAGTATTTT.

This clonotype has a handful of counts. This chain uses TRBV6-1 with TRBJ2-3; D might be TRBD2 (5 bases). The V gene lost 8 bases and the J gene lost 5 bases, with 8 bases spanning the gap. The germline V gene has CDR1 MNHNS and CDR2 SASEGT. This CDR3 contains 11 residues. The CDR3 sequence is CASLGGDTQYF. Written as DNA, the CDR3 is TGTGCCAGCTTAGGAGGAGATACGCAGTATTTT.

This clonotype has ten or more counts. This chain connects TRBV7-8 to TRBJ2-3, with TRBD2 as a possible D gene (7 bases). Germline V gene lookup returns CDR1 SGHVS and CDR2 FQNEAQ. The germline V and J ends were trimmed by 0 bases and 3 bases, with 19 bases remaining between them. This CDR3 has 18 amino acids. The CDR3 protein is CASSLAPPGAGVTDTQYF. CDR3 nucleotides: TGTGCCAGCAGCTTAGCTCCGCCGGGGGCGGGGGTTACAGATACGCAGTATTTT.

This clonotype showed up just a few times. The chain uses TRBV6-6 and TRBJ1-2; 7 bases fit TRBD1. Germline V CDR1 and CDR2: MNHNY, SVGAGI (reference sequence). The trim removed 6 bases at V and 1 base at J, leaving 8 bases unmatched. The CDR3 sequence is 15 residues long. In DNA form, the CDR3 reads TGTGCCAGCAGCACACAGGGGCGAGTTAACTATGGCTACACCTTC. Translation: CASSTQGRVNYGYTF.

This clonotype was seen a few times. The chain couples TRBV28 to TRBJ2-7; no definite D call. This CDR3 contains 14 residues. V shed 6 bases and J shed 3 bases, with 15 bases lying between them. Germline V gene lookup returns CDR1 MDHEN and CDR2 SYDVKM. As DNA, the CDR3 is TGTGCCAGCAGCTATTTCGGCGGATTCTACGAGCAGTACTTC. Its translation: CASSYFGGFYEQYF.

In this sample, this clonotype turned up a few times. The V and J genes are TRBV5-1 and TRBJ2-7; D is unclear. Germline CDR1 SGHRS, CDR2 YFSETQ. The CDR3 covers 16 residues. V dropped 4 bases and J dropped 0 bases, with 17 bases sitting between them. As DNA, the CDR3 is TGCGCCAGCAGCCTCAGGTTGCACCACGACTCCTACGAGCAGTACTTC. Its translation: CASSLRLHHDSYEQYF.

Remarks on this clonotype: At one of its ends the junction is not consistent with the germline gene, which may arise from a read error. This sequence joins TRBV12-3 or TRBV12-4 and TRBJ1-1; no clear D gene. The CDR3 contains 14 residues. The CDR3 is CANSLGSWNTEAFF. The CDR3 bases are TGTGCCAACAGTTTAGGTTCGTGGAACACTGAAGCTTTCTTT.

Concerning this clonotype itself: This may be a read error: a much more frequent sequence differs by one nucleotide. The chain is built from TRBV7-6 and TRBJ2-2; no clear D gene. The CDR3 runs to 14 residues. CDR1 is SGHVS, CDR2 FNYEAQ, per germline. The CDR3 loop is CASSLTLNNGELFF. The CDR3, as DNA: TGTGCCAGCAGCTTAACATTGAACAACGGGGAGCTGTTTTTT.

J is TRBJ2-5 and V is TRBV20-1; 10 bases fit TRBD2. Trimming removed 5 bases from V and 5 bases from J; junction bases left unmatched: 14. The CDR3 covers 16 residues. Germline V gives CDR1 DFQATT, CDR2 SNEGSKA (reference sequence). The CDR3 coding sequence is TGCAGTGCTTTTCCTATGACTAGCGGGTTTAAGGAGACCCAGTACTTC. This encodes CSAFPMTSGFKETQYF.

This clonotype was recorded at least ten times. This chain connects TRBV7-6 to TRBJ2-3; 9 nucleotides line up with TRBD1. The J segment lost 2 bases and the V segment lost 4 bases, leaving 4 bases of the junction unmatched. There are 15 residues in the CDR3. The germline CDR1 and CDR2 sequences are SGHVS and FNYEAQ. The CDR3 DNA is TGTGCCAGCAGCTCAGGACAGGGGCCCACAGATACGCAGTATTTT. It translates to CASSSGQGPTDTQYF.

The chain uses TRBV4-1 and TRBJ2-5, with 8 bases matching TRBD2. The CDR3 has 18 residues. The germline CDR1 and CDR2 sequences are MGHRA and YSYEKL. Trimming removed 0 bases from V and 5 bases from J; junction bases left unmatched: 14. CDR3 loop: CASSQDSLGAGVMETQYF. As DNA, the CDR3 is TGCGCCAGCAGCCAAGATTCCCTCGGAGCGGGGGTCATGGAGACCCAGTACTTC.

A note on this clonotype: At one boundary the junction diverges from the germline segment, which might be a read error. This sequence joins TRBV6-5 and TRBJ2-7, with D perhaps TRBD1 (6 bases). The CDR3 is made up of 14 amino acids. Per the germline V gene, CDR1 is MNHEY and CDR2 is SVGAGI. In DNA form, the CDR3 reads TGTGCCAGCAGAGCAATGGGGACATCCTTCGAGCAGTACTTC. Protein sequence: CASRAMGTSFEQYF.

This clonotype has a count of ten or more. The rearrangement links TRBV7-8 to TRBJ2-7, with TRBD2 matching 15 bases. CDR1 SGHVS and CDR2 FQNEAQ come from the germline V gene. This CDR3 spans 17 amino acids. Trimming at V came to 5 bases and at J to 5 bases, leaving 10 bases not matched to a gene. DNA for the CDR3: TGTGCCAGCAGCCCCGGACTAGCGGGGGGGCTGCTCAACGAGCAGTACTTC. Translation: CASSPGLAGGLLNEQYF.

This clonotype was seen at least ten times. J is TRBJ2-2 and V is TRBV7-8; TRBD2 matches at 8 bases. The CDR3 has 16 amino acids. Germline trimming cut 6 bases from V and 6 bases from J; bases unmatched to any gene: 12. The V gene's germline CDR1 is SGHVS and CDR2 FQNEAQ. In nucleotides, the CDR3 is TGTGCCAGCAGTCAAGGCACTAGCGGTTGGTCCGGGGAGCTGTTTTTT. The encoded protein is CASSQGTSGWSGELFF.

A few counts support this clonotype. The rearrangement joins TRBV7-9 to TRBJ2-6; 7 bases fit TRBD1. This CDR3 has 19 amino acids. The junction had 11 bases not matched to a gene; V was cut back by 3 bases and J by 0 bases. The germline V gene has CDR1 SEHNR and CDR2 FQNEAQ (reference sequence). CDR3 sequence (DNA): TGTGCCAGCAGCTTCTTACCCCGGGACAGCAGCTCTGGGGCCAACGTCCTGACTTTC. This encodes CASSFLPRDSSSGANVLTF.

V and J are TRBV20-1 and TRBJ2-3, with a tentative D call TRBD2 (6 bases). From germline, CDR1 is DFQATT and CDR2 SNEGSKA (reference sequence). V was clipped by 4 bases and J by 1 base, with 15 bases between them. The CDR3 is 15 residues long. For the CDR3, the DNA is TGCAGTGCTATTGCGGAGAGGAGGGGCACAGATACGCAGTATTTT. This sequence encodes CSAIAERRGTDTQYF.

This clonotype was seen more than once but under ten times. The chain employs TRBV5-6 and TRBJ2-2; possible D gene TRBD2, 7 bases. This CDR3 has 16 amino acids. Germline CDR1 SGHDT, CDR2 YYEEEE. Trimming left V 7 bases short and J 0 bases short, with 16 bases between. The CDR3 loop is CASLYGGGANTGELFF. The CDR3 nucleotides are TGTGCCAGCCTCTACGGAGGGGGGGCGAACACCGGGGAGCTGTTTTTT.

This clonotype was seen a handful of times. V is TRBV19 and J is TRBJ2-3; 7 positions match TRBD1. The J segment lost 2 bases and the V segment lost 7 bases, leaving 6 bases of the junction unmatched. The length of the CDR3 is 14 residues. The germline gives CDR1 LNHDA, CDR2 SQIVND (reference sequence). CDR3 in amino acids: CASKQGLDTDTQYF. CDR3 in DNA: TGTGCCAGTAAACAGGGGTTGGACACAGATACGCAGTATTTT.

The chain uses TRBV6-1 and TRBJ2-1; 11 nucleotides match TRBD2. The CDR3 has 14 amino acids. V lost 4 bases, J lost 8 bases, and 4 bases stayed unmatched. Germline CDR1 reads MNHNS; CDR2 reads SASEGT. The CDR3 DNA is TGTGCCAGCAGTGCTAGCGGGGGGATCGATGAGCAGTTCTTC. Translating it yields CASSASGGIDEQFF.

This clonotype came up a few times. The CDR3 sequence is CASSANDYTEAFF. The CDR3 DNA follows: TGTGCCAGTAGTGCCAACGATTACACTGAAGCTTTCTTT. This chain joins TRBV19 and TRBJ1-1; D is unclear. The CDR3 loop spans 13 amino acids. Trimming stripped 5 bases from V and 3 bases from J, with 10 bases between. Germline V lookup: CDR1 LNHDA, CDR2 SQIVND (reference sequence).

V gene TRBV19 combines with J gene TRBJ2-5; TRBD1 aligns across 7 bases. The CDR3 extends over 15 amino acids. CDR1 and CDR2 (germline): LNHDA, SQIVND (reference sequence). Trimming at V came to 7 bases and at J to 1 base, leaving 9 bases not matched to a gene. This CDR3 is CASTERQGSQETQYF. The CDR3 nucleotides read TGTGCCAGTACCGAAAGACAGGGCAGCCAAGAGACCCAGTACTTC.

The chain uses TRBV9 and TRBJ2-3, with TRBD2 matching 12 bases. This CDR3 has 16 amino acids. Germline CDR1 SGDLS, CDR2 YYNGEE. Trimming removed 2 bases from V and 6 bases from J; junction bases left unmatched: 7. The CDR3 here is CASSVRLAGAGDTQYF. CDR3 nucleotides: TGTGCCAGCAGCGTGCGACTAGCGGGAGCGGGTGATACGCAGTATTTT.

This clonotype has a handful of counts. The rearrangement uses TRBV12-3 or TRBV12-4 and TRBJ1-2; the D gene is possibly TRBD1 (6 bases). This CDR3 contains 14 residues. Trimming stripped 5 bases from V and 2 bases from J, with 12 bases between. CDR3 sequence (DNA): TGTGCCAGCAGTCTTTACAGGGAGAACTATGGCTACACCTTC. This encodes CASSLYRENYGYTF.

The sample holds many counts of this clonotype. The chain carries TRBV13 and TRBJ2-3, with a weak D call TRBD2 (5 bases). Germline V gives CDR1 PRHDT, CDR2 FYEKMQ (reference sequence). V shed 4 bases and J shed 3 bases, with 11 bases lying between them. This CDR3 comprises 14 residues. CDR3 sequence (DNA): TGTGCCAGCAGCTACGGCCCGGGGACAGATACGCAGTATTTT. It codes for CASSYGPGTDTQYF.

In DNA form, the CDR3 reads TGTGCCAGCAGTCCGCGGACAGGGCTCACAGATACGCAGTATTTT. Amino acids: CASSPRTGLTDTQYF. The V gene is TRBV12-3 or TRBV12-4, the J gene TRBJ2-3, with 8 bases that match TRBD1. V lost 5 bases, J lost 2 bases, and 6 bases stayed unmatched. The CDR3 loop spans 15 amino acids.